This TCR beta chain derives from a study of CD4 T cells in relation to SARS-CoV-2 and coronaviruses. Trimming took 0 bases from V and 7 from J; bases not matched to a gene: 7. Germline lookup yields CDR1 LGHNA and CDR2 YSLEER. The CDR3 sequence is 15 residues long. About this clone: Its antigen remains unidentified.

The unexposed donors gave CD4+ T cells in about 2010-2019, prior to COVID-19. The cells were cultured for 10 days before CD4+ T cells were isolated. Data came from immunoSEQ multiplex PCR; TCRdb stores just in-frame clones and leaves some out. Of fewer than 14,000 clones listed, about 79% were seen once; the top ten hold 20% to 30%. The receptor's source is a human donor in good health. Material for sequencing was CD4+ T cells from PBMCs, cultured in vitro. The chain couples TRBV4-3 to TRBJ1-2; 8 nucleotides line up with TRBD1. CDR3 amino acids: CASSQEADRGIGYTF. The CDR3 nucleotides read TGCGCCAGCAGCCAAGAAGCCGACAGGGGAATTGGCTACACCTTC.